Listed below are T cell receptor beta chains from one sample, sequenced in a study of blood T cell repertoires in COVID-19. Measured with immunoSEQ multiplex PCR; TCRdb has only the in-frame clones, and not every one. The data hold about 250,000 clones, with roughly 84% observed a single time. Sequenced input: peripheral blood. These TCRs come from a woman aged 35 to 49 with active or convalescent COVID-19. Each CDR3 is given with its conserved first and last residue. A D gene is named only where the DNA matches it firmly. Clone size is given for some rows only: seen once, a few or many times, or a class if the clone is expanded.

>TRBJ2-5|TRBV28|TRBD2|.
TGTGCCAGCACCCTGGGCGGGGGGGCTGAAGAGACCCAGTACTTC
CASTLGGGAEETQYF
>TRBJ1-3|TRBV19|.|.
TGTGCCAGTAGCCGTGTGTCTGGAAACACCATATATTTT
CASSRVSGNTIYF
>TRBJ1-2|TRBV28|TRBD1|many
TGTGCCACCGCCCAGGGGGTCTATGGCTACACCTTC
CATAQGVYGYTF
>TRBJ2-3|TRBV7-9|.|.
TGTGCCAGCAGCTGGAGGGGGCGTCGGGCAGATACGCAGTATTTT
CASSWRGRRADTQYF
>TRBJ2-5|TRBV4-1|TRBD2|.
TGCGCCAGCAGCCAAGCACTAGCGGGGGGACTCGGGACCCAGTACTTC
CASSQALAGGLGTQYF
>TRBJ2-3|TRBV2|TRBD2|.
TGTGCCAGCCACCCAGGACTAGCGGGGGGGTGGGGCACAGATACGCAGTATTTT
CASHPGLAGGWGTDTQYF
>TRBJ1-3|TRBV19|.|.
TGTGCCAGTAGTATATTAGCCGCTGGAAACACCATATATTTT
CASSILAAGNTIYF
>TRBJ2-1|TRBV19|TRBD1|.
TGTGCCAGTAGAATGACAGGGGGGCCCTACAATGAGCAGTTCTTC
CASRMTGGPYNEQFF
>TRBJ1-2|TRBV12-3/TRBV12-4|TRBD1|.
TGTGCCAGCAGTTTAGAGGGGGCAGGGGGCTACACCTTC
CASSLEGAGGYTF
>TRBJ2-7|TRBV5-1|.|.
TGCGCCAGCAGCTTGGACGGGAGCTCCTACGAGCAGTACTTC
CASSLDGSSYEQYF
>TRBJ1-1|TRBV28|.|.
TGTGCCAGCAGTTCCCCGGCAGGGGACATGAACACTGAAGCTTTCTTT
CASSSPAGDMNTEAFF
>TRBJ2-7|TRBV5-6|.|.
TGTGCCAGCAGCTCCCGGATCCCTAGGCACGAGCAGTACTTC
CASSSRIPRHEQYF
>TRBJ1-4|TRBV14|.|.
TGTGGTGGAGGGGAGCTAAATGAAAAACTGTTTTTT
CGGGELNEKLFF
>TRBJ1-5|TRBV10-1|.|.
TGCGCCAGCAGTGAGTCCCCGGATCAGCCCCAGCATTTT
CASSESPDQPQHF
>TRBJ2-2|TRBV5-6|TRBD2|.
TGTGCCAGCAGCTCCCCGGGACTAGCGGGGGGCCTCAACACCGGGGAGCTGTTTTTT
CASSSPGLAGGLNTGELFF
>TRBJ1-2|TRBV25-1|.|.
TGTGCCAGCAGTGATCCCGGACGGTCAGGGAACTATGGCTACACCTTC
CASSDPGRSGNYGYTF
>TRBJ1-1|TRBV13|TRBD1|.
TGTGCCACCTCTAGGGACAGGGGGAAGAACACTGAAGCTTTCTTT
CATSRDRGKNTEAFF
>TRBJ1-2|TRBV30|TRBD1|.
TGTGCCTGGAGTGAATCGGGACAGGGTGTATTGTCGGGCTACACCTTC
CAWSESGQGVLSGYTF
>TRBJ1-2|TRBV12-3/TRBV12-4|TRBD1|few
TGTGCCAGCAGCCCCGGACAGGGCTATGGCTACACCTTC
CASSPGQGYGYTF
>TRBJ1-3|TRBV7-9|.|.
TGTGCCAGCAGCTCGTGGCGGGGCCGAAGCTCTGGAAACACCATATATTTT
CASSSWRGRSSGNTIYF
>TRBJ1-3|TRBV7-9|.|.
TGTGCCAGCAGCCCCCGAGGAGGGTCTGGAAACACCATATATTTT
CASSPRGGSGNTIYF
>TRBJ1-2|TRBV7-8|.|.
TGTGCCAGCAGTCGTGACAGGCTGGCGATAAACTATGGCTACACCTTC
CASSRDRLAINYGYTF
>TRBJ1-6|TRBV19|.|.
TGTGCCAGTAGTTCCGCGGGGGTTAGGGTACTATCCAGTTCACCCCTCCACTTT
CASSSAGVRVLSSSPLHF
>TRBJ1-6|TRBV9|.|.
TGTGCCAGCAGCGTAGAGGAACAGGGTGAATCACCCCTCCACTTT
CASSVEEQGESPLHF
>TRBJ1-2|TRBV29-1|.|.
TGCAGCGTTGAAAACAGGGATGGCTACACCTTC
CSVENRDGYTF
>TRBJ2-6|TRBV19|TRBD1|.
TGTGCCAGTACCGCAGGGGGCCCTGGGGCCAACGTCCTGACTTTC
CASTAGGPGANVLTF